This TCR beta chain was recovered during a study of cytomegalovirus exposure and HLA in healthy donors. In its sample, this clone was seen once. Its antigen is unknown. Study-level results: Available immune exposure information covered CMV serostatus only. Further analysis, carried out later, found HLA-associated TCR beta chains more clonally expanded than equally common other chains. The study designated fewer than 200 TCR beta chains cytomegalovirus-associated. Later on, analysis showed that most CMV-associated TCR beta chains appeared to be HLA-restricted.

Primers for the PCR totalled 60 Vbeta and 13 Jbeta. Sequencing was performed with immunoSEQ multiplex PCR; in TCRdb, only in-frame clones are kept and a portion is missing. The data contain about 130,000 clones, 78% of them singletons. What was sequenced was PBMCs. This TCR derives from a woman under 30 in good health and CMV-seronegative.

This chain's CDR3 is CASSYSGTGANEQFF. The CDR3, as DNA: TGTGCCAGCAGTTATTCCGGGACAGGAGCCAATGAGCAGTTCTTC. This sequence joins TRBV6-5 and TRBJ2-1, with 8 positions matching TRBD1. CDR3 size: 15 residues. J lost 6 bases, V lost 3 bases, and 7 bases had no gene match. The germline V gene has CDR1 MNHEY and CDR2 SVGAGI.